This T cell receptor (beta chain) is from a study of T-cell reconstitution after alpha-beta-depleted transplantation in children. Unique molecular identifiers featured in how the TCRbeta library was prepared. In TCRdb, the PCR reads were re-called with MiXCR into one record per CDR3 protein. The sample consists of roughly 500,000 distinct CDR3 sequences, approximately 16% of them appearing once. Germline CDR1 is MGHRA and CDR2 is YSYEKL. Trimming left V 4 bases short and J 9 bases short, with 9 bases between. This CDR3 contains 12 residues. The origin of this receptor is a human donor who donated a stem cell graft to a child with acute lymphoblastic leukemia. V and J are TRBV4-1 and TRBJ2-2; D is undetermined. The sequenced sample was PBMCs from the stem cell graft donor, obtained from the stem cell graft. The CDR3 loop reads CASSPPGRELFF. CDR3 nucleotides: TGCGCCAGCAGCCCCCCCGGCCGGGAGCTGTTTTTT.